These 10 T cell receptor beta chains share one sample of origin, sequenced in a study of a mutant IDH1 vaccine in newly diagnosed glioma (dated by TCRdb to the early 2020s). What these receptors recognize is not known. In the paper's terms, the time point label means: week 23, last vaccination. A 20-mer mutant IDH1 peptide at 300 micrograms in Montanide made up each vaccine dose, which was injected subcutaneously together with topical imiquimod. Receptors were amplified or captured by the immunoSEQ multiplex PCR assay. TCRdb carries this immuneACCESS record with in-frame sequences only. Its versions omit some clonotypes, under half of them owing to an unresolved V gene in the studies checked, with the rest unexplained. The sample records under 45,000 clones, about three quarters of which are singletons. Of the sample, 4% to 6.5% falls within the top ten clones. Sequencing used PBMCs, obtained from a glioma patient whose treatment included an IDH1 peptide vaccine. The receptors here all came from a man in his fifties with glioma.

This chain links TRBV27 with TRBJ1-6; tentatively, D is TRBD1 (5 bases). The CDR3 totals 14 residues. The V and J ends lost 6 bases and 7 bases respectively, with 13 bases between them. Germline V gives CDR1 MNHEY, CDR2 SMNVEV (reference sequence). CDR3 sequence (DNA): TGTGCCAGCAGATCTCGCTGGGGGAATTCACCCCTCCACTTT. Translation: CASRSRWGNSPLHF.

The chain is built from TRBV6-5 and TRBJ1-2; D unclear. Germline values: CDR1 MNHEY, CDR2 SVGAGI. V was trimmed by 5 bases and J by 0 bases, leaving 4 bases between them. This CDR3 is built from 12 residues. The CDR3 DNA sequence: TGTGCCAGCAGTATGTCTAACTATGGCTACACCTTC. The encoded protein is CASSMSNYGYTF.

This rearrangement joins TRBV30 to TRBJ1-2, with D possibly matching TRBD1 (5 bases). This CDR3 comprises 13 residues. V was shortened by 1 base and J by 2 bases, with 8 bases between the two germline ends. Germline lookup yields CDR1 GTSNPN and CDR2 SVGIG (reference sequence). The CDR3 DNA reads TGTGCCTGGAGTGCGGGACGGAACTATGGCTACACCTTC. It codes for CAWSAGRNYGYTF. The full variable domain, in which reference TRBV30 and TRBJ1-2 provide the parts outside the CDR3, is SQTIHQWPATLVQPVGSPLSLECTVEGTSNPNLYWYRQAAGRGLQLLFYSVGIGQISSEVPQNLSASRPQDRQFILSSKKLLLSDSGFYLCAWSAGRNYGYTFGSGTRLTVV.

V and J are TRBV30 and TRBJ2-3, with TRBD1 identical over 11 bases. The CDR3 length is 16 residues. J lost 2 bases, V lost 1 base, and 5 bases had no gene match. Germline CDR1 GTSNPN, CDR2 SVGIG (reference sequence). The CDR3 region is CAWSGGQGASTDTQYF. The CDR3 DNA reads as TGTGCCTGGAGTGGCGGACAGGGGGCTTCCACAGATACGCAGTATTTT.

This sequence joins TRBV4-1 and TRBJ1-5; 8 bases align to TRBD1. Germline CDR1 is MGHRA and CDR2 is YSYEKL. The junction had 11 bases not matched to a gene; V was cut back by 0 bases and J by 7 bases. CDR3 length equals 17 residues. The CDR3, as DNA: TGCGCCAGCAGCCAAGACGGTCCAGGGGGCATAGGACAGCCCCAGCATTTT. Residues: CASSQDGPGGIGQPQHF.

This clone was detected only once. The V and J genes are TRBV4-2 and TRBJ1-2; 7 nucleotides agree with TRBD1. The trim removed 3 bases at V and 4 bases at J, leaving 5 bases unmatched. The CDR3 sequence is 14 residues long. Germline values: CDR1 LGHNA, CDR2 YNFKEQ. For the CDR3, the DNA is TGTGCCAGCAGCCAGGGACAGTCAGGCTATGGCTACACCTTC. It translates to CASSQGQSGYGYTF.

The genes are TRBV19 and TRBJ1-1, with D perhaps matching TRBD1 (5 bases). The CDR3 sequence is 14 residues long. The V gene lost 3 bases and the J gene lost 4 bases, with 12 bases spanning the gap. Germline CDR1 is LNHDA and CDR2 is SQIVND (reference sequence). For the CDR3, the DNA is TGTGCCAGTAGTATTTCCGGGGGTTTCACTGAAGCTTTCTTT. Its protein product is CASSISGGFTEAFF.

This clone has a handful of counts. The gene calls are TRBV7-8 and TRBJ1-5, with D possibly TRBD1 on 5 matching bases. The CDR3 is 15 amino acids. Germline CDR1 SGHVS, CDR2 FQNEAQ. V gave up 1 base and J gave up 5 bases, with 12 bases separating them. This CDR3 reads CASSLDSTADQPQHF. CDR3 bases: TGTGCCAGCAGCTTAGATTCGACAGCAGATCAGCCCCAGCATTTT.

This chain links TRBV29-1 with TRBJ1-4, with 9 bases matching TRBD1. Germline values: CDR1 SQVTM, CDR2 ANQGSEA. V shed 5 bases and J 2 bases; nucleotides not matched to a gene: 6. CDR3 length: 15 amino acids. In nucleotides, the CDR3 is TGCAGCGTTAGAACAGGGGGCTCGACTAATGAAAAACTGTTTTTT. Its translation: CSVRTGGSTNEKLFF. The entire variable domain, with the rest obtained from reference TRBV29-1 and TRBJ1-4, is as follows: SAVISQKPSRDICQRGTSLTIQCQVDSQVTMMFWYRQQPGQSLTLIATANQGSEATYESGFVIDKFPISRPNLTFSTLTVSNMSPEDSSIYLCSVRTGGSTNEKLFFGSGTQLSVL.

The rearrangement joins TRBV10-3 to TRBJ2-3, with TRBD2 matching 9 bases. Germline V gives CDR1 ENHRY, CDR2 SYGVKD. V shed 4 bases and J 4 bases; nucleotides not matched to a gene: 3. CDR3 length equals 14 residues. The chain's CDR3 is CAISGTSDADTQYF. CDR3 DNA sequence: TGTGCCATCAGTGGGACTAGCGACGCAGATACGCAGTATTTT.